The 11 T cell receptor beta chains given below trace back to one sample, sequenced in a study of T cells in Graves' hyperthyroidism and ophthalmopathy. The CDR3 regions of TCR beta were amplified from RNA transcripts. The TCR CDR3 first-round RT-PCR relied on the HTBI primer set. TCRdb fed the multiplex PCR reads into MiXCR, producing one record per CDR3 protein. The sample includes 700,000 to 850,000 distinct CDR3 sequences, just over 35% of them seen just once. Material: blood. The receptors were sampled from a woman aged 35 to 49 with Graves' hyperthyroidism.

Ten or more counts support this clonotype. This could be a read error, since a much larger clone is one nucleotide away. This rearrangement joins TRBV7-2 to TRBJ1-6; D is unclear. V lost 7 bases, J lost 9 bases, and 13 bases lay in between. The CDR3 is 13 residues long. The V gene's germline CDR1 is SGHTA and CDR2 FQGNSA. The CDR3 here is CTSTNQDPSPLHF. In nucleotides, the CDR3 is TGTACCAGCACCAACCAGGACCCTTCACCCCTCCACTTT.

This clonotype was recorded at least ten times. The chain couples TRBV19 to TRBJ1-5; D not certain. Trimming took 3 bases from V and 0 from J, leaving 15 bases between them. The length of the CDR3 is 17 residues. Per the germline V gene, CDR1 is LNHDA and CDR2 is SQIVND (reference sequence). The CDR3 sequence is CASSMRPTVYSNQPQHF. As DNA, the CDR3 is TGTGCCAGTAGTATGAGACCGACGGTATATAGCAATCAGCCCCAGCATTTT.

The sample holds many counts of this clonotype. The chain combines TRBV7-3 with TRBJ2-6; D is possibly TRBD2 (5 bases). Germline V gene sequence: CDR1 SGHTA, CDR2 FQGTGA. The CDR3 has 16 amino acids. Trimming removed 3 bases from V and 2 bases from J, with 11 bases in between. The CDR3 region has the DNA TGTGCCAGCAGCTTCCCGGGGAGCCCTGGGGCCAACGTCCTGACTTTC. The encoded protein is CASSFPGSPGANVLTF. The complete variable domain, with remaining parts taken from reference TRBV7-3 and TRBJ2-6, reads GAGVSQTPSNKVTEKGKYVELRCDPISGHTALYWYRQSLGQGPEFLIYFQGTGAADDSGLPNDRFFAVRPEGSVSTLKIQRTERGDSAVYLCASSFPGSPGANVLTFGAGSRLTVL.

The chain couples TRBV7-3 to TRBJ1-1; D perhaps matches TRBD1 (6 bases). Per germline, CDR1 SGHTA and CDR2 FQGTGA. The CDR3 contains 16 residues. Trimming took 7 bases from V and 1 from J, leaving 19 bases between them. The CDR3: CASTLSRTERNTEAFF. Written as DNA, the CDR3 is TGTGCCAGCACCTTGAGCAGGACAGAGCGGAACACTGAAGCTTTCTTT. Variable domain in full (rest from reference TRBV7-3 and TRBJ1-1): GAGVSQTPSNKVTEKGKYVELRCDPISGHTALYWYRQSLGQGPEFLIYFQGTGAADDSGLPNDRFFAVRPEGSVSTLKIQRTERGDSAVYLCASTLSRTERNTEAFFGQGTRLTVV.

This clonotype was picked up many times. One end of the junction does not line up with germline, which may come from a read error. The chain combines TRBV7-9 with TRBJ2-2; 8 bases fit TRBD1. Germline loops: CDR1 SEHNR, CDR2 FQNEAQ (reference sequence). This CDR3 has 15 residues. The CDR3 sequence is CASSLSGGNIGELFF. The CDR3 DNA reads as TGTGCCAGCAGCTTATCAGGGGGCAACATCGGGGAGCTGTTTTTT. The full variable domain, rest sourced from reference TRBV7-9 and TRBJ2-2, is DTGVSQNPRHKITKRGQNVTFRCDPISEHNRLYWYRQTLGQGPEFLTYFQNEAQLEKSRLLSDRFSAERPKGSFSTLEIQRTEQGDSAMYLCASSLSGGNIGELFFGEGSRLTVL.

This clonotype showed up many times. The V call is TRBV19, the J call TRBJ1-5; maybe TRBD1 (5 bases). This CDR3 has 15 amino acids. Germline-derived CDR1 and CDR2 are LNHDA and SQIVND (reference sequence). Trimming removed 5 bases from V and 1 base from J, with 12 bases in between. The CDR3 sequence: CASSPRDGSNQPQHF. CDR3 DNA: TGTGCCAGTAGTCCTCGGGACGGAAGCAATCAGCCCCAGCATTTT. Combining the CDR3 with reference TRBV19 and TRBJ1-5 gives the whole variable domain DGGITQSPKYLFRKEGQNVTLSCEQNLNHDAMYWYRQDPGQGLRLIYYSQIVNDFQKGDIAEGYSVSREKKESFPLTVTSAQKNPTAFYLCASSPRDGSNQPQHFGDGTRLSIL.

The J gene is TRBJ1-2, the V gene TRBV4-2, with D possibly matching TRBD1 (5 bases). Germline lookup yields CDR1 LGHNA and CDR2 YNFKEQ. Trimming removed 5 bases at V and 8 bases at J, with 18 bases between. This CDR3 is 14 amino acids long. CDR3 DNA: TGTGCCAGCAGCTATAGTGAGTGGGGCCAGGGCTACACCTTC. Translated: CASSYSEWGQGYTF.

The genes are TRBV5-4 and TRBJ1-5; 9 bases map to TRBD1. CDR1 and CDR2 (germline): SGHNT, YYREEE (reference sequence). CDR3 size: 15 residues. J was trimmed by 7 bases and V by 4 bases; bases with no gene match: 9. The CDR3 sequence: CASSRGQGRDQPQHF. The CDR3, as DNA: TGTGCCAGCAGCCGGGGACAGGGTCGCGACCAGCCCCAGCATTTT.

This clonotype came up many times. This rearrangement joins TRBV7-9 to TRBJ1-6; D possibly corresponds to TRBD1 (6 bases). CDR1 and CDR2 from the germline V gene are SEHNR and FQNEAQ (reference sequence). This CDR3 is 18 amino acids long. V was shortened by 4 bases and J by 0 bases, with 16 bases between the two germline ends. CDR3 coding DNA: TGTGCCAGCAGCTCACCCCCCAGGGGAAGCTCCTATAATTCACCCCTCCACTTT. Translated: CASSSPPRGSSYNSPLHF.

The J gene is TRBJ1-5, the V gene TRBV27; D is unresolved. V lost 3 bases to trimming and J lost 2 bases, with 11 bases between them. Germline V gene data show CDR1 as MNHEY and CDR2 as SMNVEV (reference sequence). This CDR3 has 15 amino acids. The CDR3, as DNA: TGTGCCAGCAGTTTGGGGAGTTACGGCAATCAGCCCCAGCATTTT. Its protein is CASSLGSYGNQPQHF.

The J gene is TRBJ2-5, the V gene TRBV7-9, with D perhaps matching TRBD1 (7 bases). The V end lost 2 bases, the J end lost 6 bases, and 22 bases lay between the germline ends. The CDR3 is 17 amino acids. Germline CDR1 SEHNR, CDR2 FQNEAQ (reference sequence). In DNA, the CDR3 is TGTGCCAGCAGCTTAACACAGGGGAGGCACGGTTTAAAGACCCAGTACTTC. Protein: CASSLTQGRHGLKTQYF.